A single sample gave rise to the 20 T cell receptor beta chains below, sequenced in a study of blood T cell repertoires in COVID-19. Using immunoSEQ multiplex PCR, the repertoire was profiled, and TCRdb retains in-frame clones only, with some absent. This sample yields around 74,000 clones, of which 90% are seen a single time; 15% to 20% belongs to the top ten. Sequencing used peripheral blood. The receptors here all came from a woman aged 80 or over with active or convalescent COVID-19.

The V gene is TRBV28, the J gene TRBJ1-5, with D perhaps TRBD1 (6 bases). The germline CDR1 and CDR2 sequences are MDHEN and SYDVKM. This CDR3 has 16 amino acids. The ends were cut back, 5 bases at V and 1 base at J, with 15 bases in the middle. In nucleotides, the CDR3 is TGTGCCAGCAGTGCCGGACAGACCCCAAGCAATCAGCCCCAGCATTTT. Its protein is CASSAGQTPSNQPQHF.

This clone was counted between two and nine times. The chain is built from TRBV5-1 and TRBJ1-6; D might be TRBD1 (6 bases). The CDR3 has 13 residues. V was clipped by 6 bases and J by 7 bases, with 11 bases between them. The V gene's germline CDR1 is SGHRS and CDR2 YFSETQ. This CDR3 reads CASNLDRNSPLHF. The CDR3, as DNA: TGCGCCAGCAACCTCGACAGGAATTCACCCCTCCACTTT.

This clone has just one count. The chain uses TRBV2 and TRBJ1-3; 8 nucleotides align to TRBD1. Germline lookup yields CDR1 SNHLY and CDR2 FYNNEI. The CDR3 spans 15 residues. Trimming at V came to 4 bases and at J to 1 base, leaving 3 bases not matched to a gene. CDR3 nucleotides: TGTGCCAGCAGTGCAAGGACAGGGTCTGGAAACACCATATATTTT. Amino acids: CASSARTGSGNTIYF.

The rearrangement uses TRBV5-4 and TRBJ1-4; D unclear. V gave up 4 bases and J gave up 0 bases, with 10 bases separating them. The germline V gene encodes CDR1 SGHNT and CDR2 YYREEE (reference sequence). CDR3 length equals 15 residues. This chain's CDR3 is CASSRDAATNEKLFF. In nucleotides, the CDR3 is TGTGCCAGCAGCCGGGATGCCGCAACTAATGAAAAACTGTTTTTT.

The genes are TRBV21-1 and TRBJ2-7; TRBD1 reflects the table's D call only, with no check against the DNA. TRBV21-1 is a recognized pseudogene. The length of the CDR3 is 14 residues. This chain's CDR3 is CASSDRTGAYEQYF. DNA for the CDR3: TGTGCCAGCAGCGACCGGACAGGGGCCTACGAGCAGTACTTC.

This rearrangement joins TRBV11-2 to TRBJ1-2, with TRBD1 as a possible D gene (5 bases). V lost 5 bases and J 0 bases, leaving 16 bases between the germline ends. The CDR3 sequence is 16 residues long. The germline V gene encodes CDR1 SGHAT and CDR2 FQNNGV. CDR3 region: CASSPSLGLANYGYTF. The DNA of the CDR3 is TGTGCCAGCAGCCCATCTCTGGGGCTTGCTAACTATGGCTACACCTTC.

The chain carries TRBV19 and TRBJ1-5; 11 nucleotides line up with TRBD1. The junction had 6 bases not matched to a gene; V was cut back by 0 bases and J by 8 bases. CDR1 is LNHDA, CDR2 SQIVND, per germline (reference sequence). The CDR3 spans 16 residues. The CDR3 loop is CASSIDWTGGKEPQHF. The CDR3 DNA sequence: TGTGCCAGTAGTATAGATTGGACAGGGGGCAAGGAGCCCCAGCATTTT.

This clone was detected a few times. The V gene is TRBV19, the J gene TRBJ1-3; D is uncertain. CDR1 is LNHDA, CDR2 SQIVND, per germline (reference sequence). The CDR3 covers 14 residues. Trimming stripped 8 bases from V and 0 bases from J, with 11 bases between. The DNA for the CDR3 is TGTGCCAGTGTAAGCTTATTCTCTGGAAACACCATATATTTT. Translating gives CASVSLFSGNTIYF.

V usage is TRBV28 and J usage is TRBJ1-3, with 7 positions matching TRBD1. V trimming: 8 bases; J trimming: 0 bases; junction bases outside the gene matches: 10. CDR3 size: 16 residues. Germline CDR1 reads MDHEN; CDR2 reads SYDVKM. In DNA, the CDR3 is TGTGCCAGCGCTCCAAGGGGGCTCCTCTCTGGAAACACCATATATTTT. Its protein is CASAPRGLLSGNTIYF.

J is TRBJ2-5 and V is TRBV28; D is perhaps TRBD1 (6 bases). Germline V gene sequence: CDR1 MDHEN, CDR2 SYDVKM. The CDR3 extends over 14 amino acids. V lost 4 bases, J lost 7 bases, and 16 bases lay in between. As DNA, the CDR3 is TGTGCCAGCAGTTCAGGACAGACCAGGGGGACCCAGTACTTC. Protein product: CASSSGQTRGTQYF.

The CDR3 DNA reads as TGTGCCAGCAGCTTAGATCCGGCAGGGAGGATGGGCGAGCAGTACTTC. Protein: CASSLDPAGRMGEQYF. The chain links TRBV11-2 to TRBJ2-7; D is possibly TRBD2 (6 bases). The CDR3 sequence is 16 residues long. Germline V gene sequence: CDR1 SGHAT, CDR2 FQNNGV. Trimming cost V 0 bases and J 6 bases, with 18 bases left between them.

The J gene is TRBJ1-2, the V gene TRBV28, with D unresolved. V lost 2 bases and J lost 2, with 6 bases in between. The CDR3 is 13 amino acids. In germline, CDR1 is MDHEN, CDR2 SYDVKM. CDR3 sequence: CASSLQINYGYTF. The CDR3 DNA follows: TGTGCCAGCAGTTTACAGATCAACTATGGCTACACCTTC.

This chain uses TRBV6-4 with TRBJ1-2; 7 nucleotides agree with TRBD1. Per the germline V gene, CDR1 is MRHNA and CDR2 is SNTAGT. Germline trimming cut 11 bases from V and 2 bases from J; bases unmatched to any gene: 14. The CDR3 totals 15 residues. CDR3 nucleotides: TGTGCCGGGTTGGGACAGATACACCTAAACTATGGCTACACCTTC. Protein: CAGLGQIHLNYGYTF.

This clone was seen only once. This rearrangement joins TRBV28 to TRBJ1-4, with 8 nucleotides matching TRBD1. The CDR3 spans 15 residues. The germline V gene has CDR1 MDHEN and CDR2 SYDVKM. J lost 6 bases, V lost 6 bases, and 9 bases had no gene match. CDR3 nucleotide sequence: TGTGCCAGCAGCTCAAACAGGGGGAGGGATGAAAAACTGTTTTTT. Translation: CASSSNRGRDEKLFF.

V is TRBV19 and J is TRBJ2-7, with D perhaps TRBD1 (5 bases). CDR1 and CDR2 from the germline V gene are LNHDA and SQIVND (reference sequence). Trimming cost V 5 bases and J 1 base, with 9 bases left between them. The CDR3 sequence is 13 residues long. Here the CDR3 DNA reads TGTGCCAGTAGTTTGACAGCGTCCTACGAGCAGTACTTC. This gives the protein CASSLTASYEQYF.

The chain is built from TRBV7-8 and TRBJ2-5; 8 nucleotides line up with TRBD2. CDR1 and CDR2 (germline): SGHVS, FQNEAQ. V was clipped by 1 base and J by 7 bases; unmatched bases: 8. This CDR3 region has 15 residues. In DNA, the CDR3 is TGTGCCAGCAGCTTAGTGGCGGGACTAGTGGCGACCCAGTACTTC. This translates into CASSLVAGLVATQYF.

The genes are TRBV7-2 and TRBJ1-3; 9 bases are a match to TRBD1. This CDR3 region has 15 residues. Germline CDR1 and CDR2: SGHTA and FQGNSA. The ends lost 1 base at V and 4 bases at J; junction bases unmatched: 2. CDR3 bases: TGTGCCAGCAGCTTAGTAGGGACAGGGGGAAACACCATATATTTT. Its translation: CASSLVGTGGNTIYF.

This sequence joins TRBV21-1 and TRBJ2-3; the table calls TRBD1, which could not be checked here. TRBV21-1 is shown as a pseudogene. The CDR3 length is 15 residues. In DNA, the CDR3 is TGTGCCAGCAAAAAAGACCAGGGTTGCACAGATACGCAGTATTTT. Translating it yields CASKKDQGCTDTQYF.

This clone showed up just a few times. The chain carries TRBV5-1 and TRBJ1-1, with 7 bases fitting TRBD1. The ends lost 2 bases at V and 1 base at J; junction bases unmatched: 11. The germline CDR1 and CDR2 sequences are SGHRS and YFSETQ. The CDR3 spans 17 residues. CDR3 region: CASSFGLGGGKNTEAFF. The CDR3 region has the DNA TGCGCCAGCAGCTTTGGGTTAGGGGGCGGGAAGAACACTGAAGCTTTCTTT. The full variable domain, completed using reference TRBV5-1 and TRBJ1-1, is KAGVTQTPRYLIKTRGQQVTLSCSPISGHRSVSWYQQTPGQGLQFLFEYFSETQRNKGNFPGRFSGRQFSNSRSEMNVSTLELGDSALYLCASSFGLGGGKNTEAFFGQGTRLTVV.

This chain connects TRBV6-5 to TRBJ1-3, with D hard to call. CDR3 length: 15 residues. Germline CDR1 is MNHEY and CDR2 is SVGAGI. V was cut by 7 bases and J by 0 bases, with 13 bases left in between. The CDR3 is CASIATVDSGNTIYF. CDR3 DNA: TGTGCCAGCATCGCGACTGTGGACTCTGGAAACACCATATATTTT.